Presented here are 15 T cell receptor beta chains from one specimen sequenced in a study of human T cells and chemical hapten exposure. Time point specified: patch test 1, 2 weeks after DPC sensitization. Regarding treatment: therapeutic diphenylcyclopropenone sensitization with weekly scalp DPC. TCRdb called the RACE reads again in MiXCR, with one record for every CDR3 protein. The table records around 380,000 distinct CDR3 sequences, more than 4.5% of them present only once. Sample: whole blood, taken in connection with sensitization to the hapten diphenylcyclopropenone (DPC). Every receptor here comes from a woman in her forties or fifties with alopecia areata. Some clones in this sample may be carry-over from other donors' samples.

J is TRBJ2-2 and V is TRBV9; TRBD1 agrees at 7 bases. The V gene's germline CDR1 is SGDLS and CDR2 YYNGEE. The length of the CDR3 is 20 residues. V gave up 3 bases and J gave up 0 bases; unmatched junction bases: 17. CDR3 sequence (DNA): TGTGCCAGCAGCGATCCTTCCGACAGGGTCTCATTCGCGAACACCGGGGAGCTGTTTTTT. This translates into CASSDPSDRVSFANTGELFF.

This clonotype was detected many times. The rearrangement joins TRBV28 to TRBJ2-7; 8 positions agree with TRBD1. Germline loops: CDR1 MDHEN, CDR2 SYDVKM. The CDR3 is made up of 16 amino acids. V gave up 0 bases and J gave up 0 bases; unmatched junction bases: 4. The CDR3 loop reads CASSLWGQATSYEQYF. The DNA of the CDR3 is TGTGCCAGCAGTTTATGGGGACAGGCTACCTCCTACGAGCAGTACTTC.

This clonotype was counted a few times. V gene TRBV10-3 combines with J gene TRBJ2-7, with unresolved D. This CDR3 comprises 13 residues. Germline V gene sequence: CDR1 ENHRY, CDR2 SYGVKD. V was pared by 4 bases and J by 6 bases, with 13 bases between. CDR3 in DNA: TGTGCCATCAGTGCAGGAAGTAAATCCGAGCAGTACTTC. Protein: CAISAGSKSEQYF.

The genes are TRBV28 and TRBJ2-5; D gene unclear. The CDR3 sequence is 16 residues long. V was cut by 4 bases and J by 1 base, with 16 bases left in between. Germline-derived CDR1 and CDR2 are MDHEN and SYDVKM. CDR3: CASSSHLTQSQETQYF. The CDR3 coding sequence is TGTGCCAGCAGTTCTCATCTCACACAGTCCCAAGAGACCCAGTACTTC.

This clonotype has a count of ten or more. The rearrangement uses TRBV2 and TRBJ2-4; TRBD1 matches 7 bases. The CDR3 consists of 13 residues. Trimming at V came to 8 bases and at J to 4 bases, leaving 5 bases not matched to a gene. Germline V gene lookup returns CDR1 SNHLY and CDR2 FYNNEI. DNA of the CDR3: TGTGCCAGCTCGGGACAGATTAAAAACATTCAGTACTTC. It is translated as CASSGQIKNIQYF.

This clonotype was picked up many times. The V and J genes are TRBV3-1 and TRBJ2-3, with D perhaps matching TRBD1 (6 bases). From germline, CDR1 is LGHDT and CDR2 YNNKEL (reference sequence). V lost 0 bases, J lost 4 bases, and 8 bases lay in between. This CDR3 region has 14 residues. The CDR3 bases are TGTGCCAGCAGCCAAGATTGGGGGCCAGATACGCAGTATTTT. It is translated as CASSQDWGPDTQYF.

The chain combines TRBV15 with TRBJ2-1; 9 bases fit TRBD2. V dropped 1 base and J dropped 7; count of bases not matched to a gene: 11. This CDR3 has 17 residues. Germline CDR1 LNHNV, CDR2 YYDKDF (reference sequence). The CDR3 region is CATSRGLAGGPGNEQFF. The CDR3 nucleotides read TGTGCCACCAGCAGAGGTTTGGCGGGAGGGCCCGGAAATGAGCAGTTCTTC.

There are many counts of this clonotype. V usage is TRBV29-1 and J usage is TRBJ1-3; perhaps TRBD1 as D (5 bases). V lost 1 base and J 4 bases, leaving 8 bases between the germline ends. Germline assignment: CDR1 SQVTM and CDR2 ANQGSEA. CDR3 length: 13 amino acids. CDR3 nucleotides: TGCAGCGTTGAAGCCCAGGGAGGAAACACCATATATTTT. Its protein product is CSVEAQGGNTIYF.

This clonotype was counted at least ten times. This chain connects TRBV5-1 to TRBJ2-1; the D gene could be TRBD1 or TRBD2 (5 bases each). Trimming removed 4 bases from V and 0 bases from J, with 14 bases in between. Per the germline V gene, CDR1 is SGHRS and CDR2 is YFSETQ. This CDR3 has 16 residues. The chain's CDR3 is CASSTGTASSYNEQFF. The DNA of the CDR3 is TGCGCCAGCAGCACCGGGACGGCTAGCTCCTACAATGAGCAGTTCTTC.

This clonotype was seen at least ten times. This rearrangement joins TRBV6-5 to TRBJ1-6, with 7 bases that match TRBD1. This CDR3 is built from 19 residues. J lost 0 bases, V lost 0 bases, and 8 bases had no gene match. Germline CDR1 MNHEY, CDR2 SVGAGI. The CDR3, as DNA: TGTGCCAGCAGTTACTCGACAGGGATACAGAGCTCCTATAATTCACCCCTCCACTTT. This gives the protein CASSYSTGIQSSYNSPLHF.

This clonotype appeared many times. The chain recombines TRBV7-9 with TRBJ2-1, with D possibly matching TRBD2 (7 bases). V was shortened by 3 bases and J by 6 bases, with 15 bases between the two germline ends. This CDR3 contains 15 residues. CDR1 SEHNR and CDR2 FQNEAQ come from the germline V gene (reference sequence). CDR3: CASSFWGGAGNEQFF. The DNA for the CDR3 is TGTGCCAGCAGCTTTTGGGGGGGCGCCGGCAATGAGCAGTTCTTC.

This clonotype was observed at least ten times. The chain uses TRBV7-9 and TRBJ1-1, with D perhaps matching TRBD1 (6 bases). Germline values: CDR1 SEHNR, CDR2 FQNEAQ (reference sequence). V shed 1 base and J shed 5 bases, with 11 bases lying between them. The CDR3 runs 14 residues. The CDR3 bases are TGTGCCAGCAGCTTAGTGGGGGCGCAAACTGAAGCTTTCTTT. Amino acid sequence: CASSLVGAQTEAFF.

This clonotype was counted only a few times. The V and J genes are TRBV9 and TRBJ2-7; 8 nucleotides match TRBD2. The length of the CDR3 is 14 residues. Germline V gene data show CDR1 as SGDLS and CDR2 as YYNGEE. The J segment lost 1 base and the V segment lost 3 bases, leaving 3 bases of the junction unmatched. The DNA for the CDR3 is TGTGCCAGCAGCGAGACTAGCGAGTCCTACGAGCAGTACTTC. Translated: CASSETSESYEQYF.

This clonotype was seen many times. This chain uses TRBV7-8 with TRBJ1-1, with D perhaps TRBD1 (6 bases). CDR3 length: 17 residues. Germline V gene data show CDR1 as SGHVS and CDR2 as FQNEAQ. Trimming pared 0 bases from V and 0 bases from J, leaving 14 bases between. Here the CDR3 DNA reads TGTGCCAGCAGCTTAGCTCTGGGGGGGCGAGTGAACACTGAAGCTTTCTTT. Residues: CASSLALGGRVNTEAFF.

This clonotype was counted many times. This chain links TRBV3-1 with TRBJ2-3; TRBD2 aligns across 10 bases. V shed 3 bases and J 0 bases; nucleotides not matched to a gene: 6. The CDR3 length is 17 residues. From germline, CDR1 is LGHDT and CDR2 YNNKEL (reference sequence). Here the CDR3 reads CASSQALTSGSTDTQYF. The CDR3 DNA sequence: TGTGCCAGCAGCCAGGCCTTGACTAGCGGGAGCACAGATACGCAGTATTTT.